The clone carrying this TCR beta chain was detected once. These data come from a study of blood T cell repertoires in COVID-19. Study information: Sources were T cells, B-cell-depleted T cells, or PBMCs; the material itself was cDNA or gDNA.

The CDR3 length is 12 residues. Germline values: CDR1 MNHEY, CDR2 SVGAGI. V was cut by 6 bases and J by 0 bases, with 5 bases left in between. Original handling: It was from reference gene primer amplification that nucleated cell counts were estimated. Clones were sequenced by immunoSEQ multiplex PCR, and TCRdb holds only the in-frame ones, with some missing. V, J and clone size derive from that table, while D and trimming were established from the DNA sequence. The sample contains a few hundred thousand clones, roughly 90% of which appear only once. All enrollees were about 18 to 89 years old and from about 25 US areas. Participant reports of clinical history set cohort assignment.

Input material: PBMCs or T cells enriched from blood (not recorded which). The V and J genes are TRBV6-5 and TRBJ1-1; no reliable D call. This sequence was found in a man aged 40-50 years who had recovered from COVID-19. This chain's CDR3 is CASSELNTEAFF. In DNA, the CDR3 is TGTGCCAGCAGCGAGCTGAACACTGAAGCTTTCTTT.